This T cell receptor beta chain was obtained from a study of blood T cell repertoires in COVID-19. Method: immunoSEQ multiplex PCR; TCRdb's copy keeps in-frame clones and lacks some. The table lists some 100,000 clones, 84% of them singletons, with around 6.7% in the top ten. This CDR3 is built from 14 residues. V trimming: 2 bases; J trimming: 4 bases; junction bases outside the gene matches: 2. Per germline, CDR1 MNHEY and CDR2 SMNVEV (reference sequence). The TCR was taken from a woman aged 50 to 65 with acute or convalescent COVID-19. The sequencing input was peripheral blood. V and J are TRBV27 and TRBJ2-1; 7 bases are a match to TRBD1. The CDR3 reads CASSLMDRYNEQFF. Written as DNA, the CDR3 is TGTGCCAGCAGTTTAATGGACAGGTACAATGAGCAGTTCTTC.